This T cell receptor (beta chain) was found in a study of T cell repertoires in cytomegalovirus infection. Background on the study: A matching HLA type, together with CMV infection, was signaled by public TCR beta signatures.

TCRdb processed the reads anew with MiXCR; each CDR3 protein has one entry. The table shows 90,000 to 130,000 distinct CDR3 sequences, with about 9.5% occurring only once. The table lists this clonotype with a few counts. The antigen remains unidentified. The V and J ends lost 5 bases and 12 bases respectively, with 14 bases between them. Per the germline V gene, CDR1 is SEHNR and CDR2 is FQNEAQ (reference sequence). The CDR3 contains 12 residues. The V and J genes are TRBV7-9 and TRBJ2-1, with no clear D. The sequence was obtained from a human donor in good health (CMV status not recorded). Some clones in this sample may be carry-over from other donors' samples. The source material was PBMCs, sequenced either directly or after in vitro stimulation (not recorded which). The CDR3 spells CASSPQVQVQFF. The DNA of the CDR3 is TGTGCCAGCAGCCCTCAGGTCCAAGTGCAGTTCTTC. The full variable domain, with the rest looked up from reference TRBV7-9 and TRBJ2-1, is DTGVSQNPRHKITKRGQNVTFRCDPISEHNRLYWYRQTLGQGPEFLTYFQNEAQLEKSRLLSDRFSAERPKGSFSTLEIQRTEQGDSAMYLCASSPQVQVQFFGPGTRLTVL.